This TCR beta chain stems from a study of CD8 T cells in ankylosing spondylitis. As the method for making TCR beta libraries, quantitative 5'-RACE with molecular barcodes was used. TCRdb re-analysed the 5' RACE reads in MiXCR, keeping a single row per CDR3 protein. The repertoire holds 130,000 or so distinct CDR3 sequences, with around 7% as singletons. Regarding the study as a whole: Past studies reported some motif variants in reactive arthritis synovial fluid and blood.

This clonotype has more than one count but fewer than ten. Its target is not known. V dropped 3 bases and J dropped 5; count of bases not matched to a gene: 16. CDR3 length: 20 amino acids. CDR1 is SGHRS and CDR2 is YFSETQ in the germline V gene. Sequences were obtained from blood, either unsorted or a sorted T cell fraction (not recorded which). The receptor was derived from a male donor with ankylosing spondylitis or in good health (not recorded which). The chain joins TRBV5-1 to TRBJ2-2; 13 nucleotides line up with TRBD2. The CDR3 DNA reads TGCGCCAGCAGCTACCGACTAACTAGCGGGGGGGCCTCGTGGACCGGGGAGCTGTTTTTT. Its protein product is CASSYRLTSGGASWTGELFF.